One and the same sample provided the 20 T cell receptor beta chains below, sequenced in a study of cytomegalovirus exposure and HLA in healthy donors. PCR employed 60 Vbeta and 13 Jbeta primers. Measured with immunoSEQ multiplex PCR; TCRdb has only the in-frame clones, and not every one. The repertoire includes over 110,000 clones, about three quarters of them detected once, and over 1% sits in the top ten. Sequencing was done on a sample of PBMCs. These TCRs come from a male donor in good health and CMV-seropositive.

The chain is built from TRBV13 and TRBJ2-1; 7 bases line up with TRBD2. The V gene's germline CDR1 is PRHDT and CDR2 FYEKMQ (reference sequence). The CDR3 loop spans 14 amino acids. V lost 1 base, J lost 8 bases, and 5 bases stayed unmatched. CDR3 coding DNA: TGTGCCAGCAGCTTAGCGAGCGGGACGGATGAGCAGTTCTTC. Protein product: CASSLASGTDEQFF.

The chain employs TRBV19 and TRBJ1-2; 7 nucleotides match TRBD1. The CDR3 has 15 amino acids. Germline CDR1 reads LNHDA; CDR2 reads SQIVND (reference sequence). J was trimmed by 4 bases and V by 4 bases; bases with no gene match: 9. CDR3 DNA sequence: TGTGCCAGTAGTAAAGACAGGGCCCTTGGCTATGGCTACACCTTC. This translates into CASSKDRALGYGYTF.

This chain links TRBV14 with TRBJ1-2; 8 bases match TRBD1. This CDR3 is 18 amino acids long. V dropped 3 bases and J dropped 0; count of bases not matched to a gene: 12. Per germline, CDR1 SGHDN and CDR2 FVKESK. The CDR3 here is CASSHLGARTGSNYGYTF. The DNA for the CDR3 is TGTGCCAGCAGCCATCTCGGGGCAAGGACAGGGTCTAACTATGGCTACACCTTC.

The V call is TRBV7-6, the J call TRBJ1-2; 11 bases fit TRBD1. The V gene end was trimmed by 5 bases and the J gene end by 1 base; junction bases not matched to a gene: 9. The CDR3 extends over 17 amino acids. Per the germline V gene, CDR1 is SGHVS and CDR2 is FNYEAQ. The CDR3 loop is CASSMGQGELFNYGYTF. CDR3 nucleotides: TGTGCCAGCAGCATGGGACAGGGGGAACTATTTAACTATGGCTACACCTTC.

This chain connects TRBV4-3 to TRBJ2-1, with 10 bases aligning to TRBD2. Germline assignment: CDR1 LGHNA and CDR2 YSLEER. The CDR3 runs to 17 residues. V was clipped by 2 bases and J by 4 bases; unmatched bases: 8. DNA for the CDR3: TGCGCCAGCAGCCAACAAAGCCTAGCGGGAGATTACAATGAGCAGTTCTTC. It yields the protein CASSQQSLAGDYNEQFF.

The rearrangement links TRBV4-2 to TRBJ2-7; 7 bases are shared with TRBD1. V was pared by 1 base and J by 4 bases, with 7 bases of the junction left unmatched. In germline, CDR1 is LGHNA, CDR2 YNFKEQ. The CDR3 runs to 15 residues. The CDR3: CASSQVGQGEYEQYF. The CDR3 bases are TGTGCCAGCAGCCAAGTTGGGCAGGGGGAGTACGAGCAGTACTTC.

V is TRBV11-3 and J is TRBJ2-7; the match to TRBD2 covers 9 bases. The junction had 9 bases not matched to a gene; V was cut back by 5 bases and J by 4 bases. CDR1 and CDR2 from the germline V gene are SGHNT and YENEEA. The CDR3 runs to 15 residues. CDR3 sequence (DNA): TGTGCCAGCAGCCCGGGGGATAGCGGGAGTTACGAGCAGTACTTC. Translation: CASSPGDSGSYEQYF.

Only one count was recorded for this clone. The J gene is TRBJ2-7, the V gene TRBV5-1; 9 nucleotides align to TRBD1. This CDR3 has 13 amino acids. Germline trimming cut 5 bases from V and 6 bases from J; bases unmatched to any gene: 6. Germline V lookup: CDR1 SGHRS, CDR2 YFSETQ. DNA for the CDR3: TGCGCCAGCAGGGCGGGACAGGGTGGCGAGCAGTACTTC. It yields the protein CASRAGQGGEQYF.

This chain links TRBV11-2 with TRBJ2-5; 10 bases match TRBD1. Germline V gene sequence: CDR1 SGHAT, CDR2 FQNNGV. The CDR3 runs to 17 residues. V was clipped by 1 base and J by 5 bases; unmatched bases: 10. The CDR3 DNA reads as TGTGCCAGCAGCTTAGGCCCGACAGGGGGCGATTGGGAGACCCAGTACTTC. Amino acids: CASSLGPTGGDWETQYF.

This sequence joins TRBV7-2 and TRBJ2-1; D is unclear. The CDR3 runs 13 residues. The V gene lost 4 bases and the J gene lost 5 bases, with 9 bases spanning the gap. In germline, CDR1 is SGHTA, CDR2 FQGNSA. CDR3: CASSYYINNEQFF. As DNA, the CDR3 is TGTGCCAGCAGCTATTACATCAACAATGAGCAGTTCTTC.

This clone was detected only once. The V and J genes are TRBV15 and TRBJ1-5; D is perhaps TRBD1 (5 bases). Germline V lookup: CDR1 LNHNV, CDR2 YYDKDF (reference sequence). This CDR3 spans 14 amino acids. The V end lost 1 base, the J end lost 5 bases, and 9 bases lay between the germline ends. The CDR3 sequence: CATSRARGDQPQHF. The CDR3 nucleotides read TGTGCCACCAGCAGAGCGCGGGGGGATCAGCCCCAGCATTTT.

This chain connects TRBV7-9 to TRBJ2-5, with a tentative D call TRBD2 (6 bases). In germline, CDR1 is SEHNR, CDR2 FQNEAQ (reference sequence). The CDR3 loop spans 12 amino acids. CDR3 bases: TGTTCCGCCCGGCGGGAACAAGAGACCCAGTACTTC. Translation gives CSARREQETQYF.

The chain is built from TRBV11-1 and TRBJ2-7, with 7 positions matching TRBD1. J lost 5 bases, V lost 5 bases, and 9 bases had no gene match. Germline V gives CDR1 SGHAT, CDR2 FQDESV (reference sequence). The CDR3 is made up of 14 amino acids. CDR3 protein: CASSQGQTRDEQYF. CDR3 bases: TGTGCCAGCAGCCAGGGACAGACTCGCGACGAGCAGTACTTC.

This chain links TRBV28 with TRBJ2-7; D possibly corresponds to TRBD2 (5 bases). Trimming pared 6 bases from V and 6 bases from J, leaving 12 bases between. Per germline, CDR1 MDHEN and CDR2 SYDVKM. The CDR3 is 12 residues long. CDR3: CASSFQGGEQYF. CDR3 nucleotides: TGTGCCAGCAGCTTTCAAGGAGGCGAGCAGTACTTC.

This clone was found once. V gene TRBV7-2 combines with J gene TRBJ2-3, with D possibly matching TRBD2 (8 bases). The CDR3 runs to 18 residues. Germline assignment: CDR1 SGHTA and CDR2 FQGNSA. Trimming pared 5 bases from V and 5 bases from J, leaving 26 bases between. The CDR3 reads CASSRGQPGLVSGDTQYF. The CDR3 DNA sequence: TGTGCCAGCAGCAGGGGACAGCCGGGACTAGTATCTGGAGATACGCAGTATTTT.

The DNA for the CDR3 is TGTGCTAGTGGTTTGATTAGAGGGACTGGGATCTACGAGCAGTACTTC. Amino acids: CASGLIRGTGIYEQYF. The chain recombines TRBV12-5 with TRBJ2-7; possibly TRBD2 for D (6 bases). Trimming stripped 2 bases from V and 3 bases from J, with 17 bases between. This CDR3 region has 16 residues. Per the germline V gene, CDR1 is LGHNT and CDR2 is FRNRAP.

There are a few counts of this clone. The chain recombines TRBV11-2 with TRBJ2-3, with D unclear. CDR3 length: 13 amino acids. Trimming pared 0 bases from V and 4 bases from J, leaving 5 bases between. From germline, CDR1 is SGHAT and CDR2 FQNNGV. CDR3 sequence (DNA): TGTGCCAGCAGCTTAGATCTCGCAGATACGCAGTATTTT. Residues: CASSLDLADTQYF.

This chain uses TRBV4-2 with TRBJ2-1, with D perhaps TRBD2 (5 bases). This CDR3 contains 16 residues. The V and J ends lost 0 bases and 7 bases respectively, with 16 bases between them. Germline CDR1 is LGHNA and CDR2 is YNFKEQ. The CDR3 reads CASSQDVGASLNEQFF. The DNA of the CDR3 is TGTGCCAGCAGCCAAGATGTGGGAGCTTCACTGAATGAGCAGTTCTTC.

The V call is TRBV5-4, the J call TRBJ2-2, with D perhaps TRBD1 (5 bases). The CDR3 has 13 amino acids. Trimming removed 2 bases from V and 6 bases from J, with 8 bases in between. CDR1 is SGHNT, CDR2 YYREEE, per germline (reference sequence). CDR3 sequence: CASSFAGPGELFF. DNA of the CDR3: TGTGCCAGCAGCTTCGCAGGGCCCGGGGAGCTGTTTTTT.

The V gene is TRBV5-1, the J gene TRBJ2-3; D is undetermined. The V end lost 0 bases, the J end lost 4 bases, and 9 bases lay between the germline ends. The CDR3 loop spans 14 amino acids. Germline V gene lookup returns CDR1 SGHRS and CDR2 YFSETQ. The CDR3 DNA is TGCGCCAGCAGCTTGGCGGTCGGAGCAGATACGCAGTATTTT. Translation gives CASSLAVGADTQYF.